Presented here are 24 T cell receptor beta chains from one specimen sequenced in a study of blood T cell repertoires in COVID-19. Here immunoSEQ multiplex PCR was the method, and the copy in TCRdb shows in-frame clones only, minus some. This table has about 69,000 clones, roughly 89% appearing once. Sequenced sample: peripheral blood. The receptor source for this set is a woman aged 45-60 years with active COVID-19.

The rearrangement uses TRBV19 and TRBJ2-7, with D perhaps matching TRBD2 (5 bases). V lost 4 bases and J lost 7, with 14 bases in between. Germline CDR1 and CDR2: LNHDA and SQIVND (reference sequence). This CDR3 contains 13 residues. CDR3 sequence (DNA): TGTGCCAGTAGTACCGATCCGGGAAGGGAGCAGTACTTC. Translated: CASSTDPGREQYF.

V and J are TRBV21-1 and TRBJ1-4. TRBV21-1 is designated a pseudogene. This CDR3 has 16 residues. CDR3 sequence: CASSLRRRNYNEKLFF. As DNA, the CDR3 is TGTGCCAGCAGCTTAAGACGGAGAAACTATAATGAAAAACTGTTTTTT.

This rearrangement joins TRBV5-1 to TRBJ2-7; 7 bases agree with TRBD2. The germline CDR1 and CDR2 sequences are SGHRS and YFSETQ. The junction had 7 bases not matched to a gene; V was cut back by 5 bases and J by 2 bases. The CDR3 is made up of 14 amino acids. The DNA of the CDR3 is TGCGCCAGCAGTGGTCAGGCGGGGGCCTACGAGCAGTACTTC. Its translation is CASSGQAGAYEQYF.

The rearrangement uses TRBV5-1 and TRBJ1-1; 7 positions match TRBD1. The J segment lost 3 bases and the V segment lost 0 bases, leaving 11 bases of the junction unmatched. Germline lookup yields CDR1 SGHRS and CDR2 YFSETQ. The CDR3 extends over 17 amino acids. This CDR3 reads CASSLARGGAGDTEAFF. The CDR3 nucleotides are TGCGCCAGCAGCTTGGCACGAGGGGGCGCTGGGGACACTGAAGCTTTCTTT.

The rearrangement uses TRBV27 and TRBJ1-2; D not certain. Trimming took 4 bases from V and 8 from J, leaving 11 bases between them. The germline gives CDR1 MNHEY, CDR2 SMNVEV (reference sequence). The CDR3 runs to 12 residues. CDR3 in amino acids: CASSSAAEGYTF. The CDR3 DNA reads TGTGCCAGCAGTTCGGCGGCAGAAGGCTACACCTTC.

The genes are TRBV7-3 and TRBJ2-2; unclear D gene. V was cut by 4 bases and J by 3 bases, with 3 bases left in between. Germline CDR1 SGHTA, CDR2 FQGTGA. The length of the CDR3 is 12 residues. CDR3 nucleotide sequence: TGTGCCAGCAGCTCGTACACCGGGGAGCTGTTTTTT. Protein: CASSSYTGELFF.

This clone has a handful of counts. The J gene is TRBJ1-3, the V gene TRBV18; TRBD1 matches 7 bases. J gave up 0 bases and V 1 base, and 3 bases lay outside the gene matches. The CDR3 covers 16 residues. Germline CDR1 KGHSH, CDR2 LQKENI. CDR3 loop: CASSPQGAHSGNTIYF. As DNA, the CDR3 is TGTGCCAGCTCACCACAGGGGGCCCACTCTGGAAACACCATATATTTT. Complete variable domain (other parts from reference TRBV18 and TRBJ1-3): NAGVMQNPRHLVRRRGQEARLRCSPMKGHSHVYWYRQLPEEGLKFMVYLQKENIIDESGMPKERFSAEFPKEGPSILRIQQVVRGDSAAYFCASSPQGAHSGNTIYFGEGSWLTVV.

This rearrangement joins TRBV22-1 to TRBJ1-2. TRBV22-1 has pseudogene status. There are 15 residues in the CDR3. CDR3 coding DNA: TGTCCTGGGAGCGCACCCCGGGGGGGGAACTATGGCTACACCTTC. Amino acid sequence: CPGSAPRGGNYGYTF.

This chain connects TRBV28 to TRBJ1-4; TRBD1 might be the D (6 bases). Trimming pared 3 bases from V and 8 bases from J, leaving 16 bases between. Per germline, CDR1 MDHEN and CDR2 SYDVKM. The CDR3 runs 15 residues. This CDR3 is CASSFGGAGTEKLFF. CDR3 DNA: TGTGCCAGCAGTTTCGGGGGGGCAGGGACGGAAAAACTGTTTTTT.

The V call is TRBV2, the J call TRBJ1-2; D perhaps matches TRBD1 (6 bases). V was clipped by 3 bases and J by 6 bases, with 17 bases between them. CDR1 SNHLY and CDR2 FYNNEI come from the germline V gene. The CDR3 length is 15 residues. As DNA, the CDR3 is TGTGCCAGCAGTGATGTCGGGGGGCCGGTGAATGGCTACACCTTC. Translation: CASSDVGGPVNGYTF.

V is TRBV11-3 and J is TRBJ2-5, with 7 bases aligning to TRBD2. CDR3 length equals 16 residues. V gave up 1 base and J gave up 0 bases; unmatched junction bases: 5. Per the germline V gene, CDR1 is SGHNT and CDR2 is YENEEA. CDR3 in DNA: TGTGCCAGCAGCTTAGCGTCTAGCGGACACCAAGAGACCCAGTACTTC. It is translated as CASSLASSGHQETQYF. Combining the CDR3 with reference TRBV11-3 and TRBJ2-5 gives the whole variable domain EAGVVQSPRYKIIEKKQPVAFWCNPISGHNTLYWYLQNLGQGPELLIRYENEEAVDDSQLPKDRFSAERLKGVDSTLKIQPAELGDSAVYLCASSLASSGHQETQYFGPGTRLLVL.

This clone appeared a few times. The rearrangement joins TRBV19 to TRBJ2-7; 7 positions agree with TRBD2. The CDR3 is 14 residues long. The V segment lost 4 bases and the J segment 2 bases; nucleotides outside the gene matches: 5. From germline, CDR1 is LNHDA and CDR2 SQIVND (reference sequence). CDR3 nucleotide sequence: TGTGCCAGTAGTAGCGGGAGTCCTACCTACGAGCAGTACTTC. Amino acid sequence: CASSSGSPTYEQYF.

This chain links TRBV3-1 (or the pseudogene TRBV3-2) with TRBJ1-4, with TRBD1 identical over 7 bases. Germline V CDR1 and CDR2: LGHDT, YNNKEL (reference sequence). The CDR3 spans 14 residues. V lost 4 bases, J lost 4 bases, and 3 bases stayed unmatched. This CDR3 is CASSLGGLNEKLFF. DNA for the CDR3: TGTGCCAGCAGCCTAGGGGGCCTTAATGAAAAACTGTTTTTT.

The chain joins TRBV6-4 to TRBJ2-3; 16 bases are shared with TRBD2. The V gene's germline CDR1 is MRHNA and CDR2 SNTAGT. Trimming took 2 bases from V and 8 from J; bases not matched to a gene: 7. This CDR3 contains 17 residues. The CDR3 DNA follows: TGTGCCAGCAGTGACACGGGACTAGCGGGAGGGCAGCGTACGCAGTATTTT. Its protein product is CASSDTGLAGGQRTQYF.

CDR3 in amino acids: CASSYRDRAGEQYF. The CDR3, as DNA: TGTGCCAGCAGCTACCGGGACAGGGCGGGGGAGCAGTACTTC. The rearrangement joins TRBV7-2 to TRBJ2-7; 9 bases match TRBD1. CDR3 length: 14 amino acids. V trimming: 4 bases; J trimming: 7 bases; junction bases outside the gene matches: 8. The germline gives CDR1 SGHTA, CDR2 FQGNSA. Combining the CDR3 with reference TRBV7-2 and TRBJ2-7 gives the whole variable domain GAGVSQSPSNKVTEKGKDVELRCDPISGHTALYWYRQSLGQGLEFLIYFQGNSAPDKSGLPSDRFSAERTGGSVSTLTIQRTQQEDSAVYLCASSYRDRAGEQYFGPGTRLTVT.

The chain recombines TRBV27 with TRBJ2-7; 11 bases are shared with TRBD2. CDR1 and CDR2 (germline): MNHEY, SMNVEV (reference sequence). V lost 3 bases, J lost 6 bases, and 13 bases stayed unmatched. There are 17 residues in the CDR3. CDR3 DNA sequence: TGTGCCAGCAGTTTTCTCGGGACTAGCGGACCTCCGAGCGAGCAGTACTTC. It codes for CASSFLGTSGPPSEQYF.

This chain uses TRBV5-5 with TRBJ2-1; no firm D call. V lost 6 bases and J 9 bases, leaving 16 bases between the germline ends. The CDR3 has 13 residues. Germline CDR1 and CDR2: SGHKS and YYEKEE (reference sequence). The CDR3 region is CASTSLVVSEQFF. DNA of the CDR3: TGTGCCAGCACATCGTTAGTGGTGTCTGAGCAGTTCTTC. Using reference TRBV5-5 and TRBJ2-1 for the parts outside the CDR3, the full variable domain is DAGVTQSPTHLIKTRGQQVTLRCSPISGHKSVSWYQQVLGQGPQFIFQYYEKEERGRGNFPDRFSARQFPNYSSELNVNALLLGDSALYLCASTSLVVSEQFFGPGTRLTVL.

This clone was observed once. The J gene is TRBJ1-2, the V gene TRBV27; D is ambiguous. Germline V gene lookup returns CDR1 MNHEY and CDR2 SMNVEV (reference sequence). This CDR3 is built from 15 residues. The ends were cut back, 4 bases at V and 4 bases at J, with 16 bases in the middle. The CDR3 DNA follows: TGTGCCAGCAGTTACACGGGAGAGACCTTCTATGGCTACACCTTC. This codes for CASSYTGETFYGYTF.

The chain couples TRBV3-1 (or the pseudogene TRBV3-2) to TRBJ2-7, with 9 bases lining up with TRBD1. Losses at the gene ends were 1 base for V and 4 bases for J; bases not matched to a gene: 2. CDR1 LGHDT and CDR2 YNNKEL come from the germline V gene (reference sequence). There are 14 residues in the CDR3. In DNA, the CDR3 is TGTGCCAGCAGCCAAGGGGACAGGGTTTACGAGCAGTACTTC. The encoded protein is CASSQGDRVYEQYF.

This clone was recorded only once. V usage is TRBV7-9 and J usage is TRBJ2-5; TRBD1 matches 7 bases. V gave up 5 bases and J gave up 0 bases; unmatched junction bases: 15. Germline CDR1 and CDR2: SEHNR and FQNEAQ (reference sequence). The CDR3 runs 18 residues. The CDR3 sequence is CASSDMPRQGSYQETQYF. Written as DNA, the CDR3 is TGTGCCAGCAGCGATATGCCTCGACAGGGATCGTACCAAGAGACCCAGTACTTC.

V and J are TRBV12-3 or TRBV12-4 and TRBJ1-1; tentative D call: TRBD1 (5 bases). CDR3 length equals 13 residues. V dropped 7 bases and J dropped 8 bases, with 17 bases sitting between them. In DNA, the CDR3 is TGTGCCAGCATCCCTGCGGGGGTGAAAGAAGCTTTCTTT. It translates to CASIPAGVKEAFF.

This chain uses TRBV7-8 with TRBJ1-3, with D possibly being TRBD1 (5 bases). The CDR3 consists of 15 residues. CDR1 SGHVS and CDR2 FQNEAQ come from the germline V gene. Trimming stripped 4 bases from V and 0 bases from J, with 10 bases between. The CDR3 region has the DNA TGTGCCAGCAGCTCGGACACCTACTCTGGAAACACCATATATTTT. It yields the protein CASSSDTYSGNTIYF.

The rearrangement uses TRBV7-3 and TRBJ2-2; D is uncertain. The CDR3 has 15 residues. Germline V CDR1 and CDR2: SGHTA, FQGTGA. The V end lost 5 bases, the J end lost 1 base, and 11 bases lay between the germline ends. The CDR3 spells CASSAMTGNTGELFF. The CDR3 region has the DNA TGTGCCAGCAGCGCCATGACTGGGAACACCGGGGAGCTGTTTTTT.

The chain links TRBV21-1 to TRBJ2-2; whether TRBD2, the table's D call, matches the DNA was not checked. TRBV21-1 is classified as a pseudogene. The CDR3 has 16 residues. CDR3 sequence reads: CASSKPLAGNTGELFF. CDR3 coding DNA: TGTGCCAGCAGCAAACCCCTAGCGGGAAACACCGGGGAGCTGTTTTTT.